These T cell receptor beta chains were read from a single sample in a study of T-cell reconstitution after alpha-beta-depleted transplantation in children. A single record per CDR3 protein comes from TCRdb applying MiXCR to the PCR reads. The sample yields approximately 390,000 distinct CDR3 sequences, approximately 11% seen once. Source: PBMCs from the stem cell graft donor, taken from the stem cell graft. The source is a human donor who donated a stem cell graft to a child with acute myeloid leukemia. Both conserved end residues are part of each CDR3. The D gene is left open where the match is weak. The listing skips clone size in some rows; elsewhere it reads once, few, many or a size class.

NA	TRBV9	TRBJ2-7	many	TGTGCCAGCAGCGCCCAAGAGGGCCCCTCCTACGAGCAGTACTTC	CASSAQEGPSYEQYF
NA	TRBV27	TRBJ2-1	few	TGTGCCAGCAGTTTAAGGGAGCGTGGGTCCTACAATGAGCAGTTCTTC	CASSLRERGSYNEQFF
TRBD2	TRBV5-1	TRBJ2-5	NA	TGCGCCAGCAGCTTGGCCTCTCTAGCGGGAAAAGAGACCCAGTACTTC	CASSLASLAGKETQYF
NA	TRBV5-1	TRBJ2-1	NA	TGCGCCAGCAGCTCCGGGGGAGGATACAATGAGGAGTTCTTC	CASSSGGGYNEEFF
NA	TRBV20-1	TRBJ2-7	few	TGCAGTGCCAGAGGGACACCCTACGAGCAGTACTTC	CSARGTPYEQYF
NA	TRBV5-1	TRBJ1-2	NA	TGCGCCAGCAGCTTGGCTGTCGTGACAGGCGCGGGCTACACCTTC	CASSLAVVTGAGYTF
TRBD2	TRBV12-3/TRBV12-4	TRBJ2-3	NA	TGTGCCAGCAGCGGACTAGCGGGGAAAAGCTACACAGATACGCAGTATTTT	CASSGLAGKSYTDTQYF
NA	TRBV5-6	TRBJ2-5	NA	TGTGCCAGCAGCGGGGCCGAGCCTAGCTGGGGAGAGACCCAGTACTTC	CASSGAEPSWGETQYF
TRBD1	TRBV25-1	TRBJ2-6	NA	TGTGCCAGCAGTGTCTTGGGGACAGGGGAGTCTCCTGGGGCCAACGTCCTGACTTTC	CASSVLGTGESPGANVLTF
TRBD1	TRBV20-1	TRBJ2-2	few	TGCAGTGCTAGAGCACGGGACAGGGGCAGAAACACCGGGGAGCTGTTTTTT	CSARARDRGRNTGELFF
NA	TRBV10-2	TRBJ1-1	NA	TGCGCCAGCAGGGGCCAAACGAACACTGAAGCTTTCTTT	CASRGQTNTEAFF
NA	TRBV12-3/TRBV12-4	TRBJ2-3	NA	TGTGCCAGCAGTTTGTCCCCGGGGGATACGCAGTATTTT	CASSLSPGDTQYF
NA	TRBV21-1	TRBJ2-1	few	TGTGCCAGCAGCAAAACTTCTTTGGGACGGAAAAGCTCCTACAATGAGCAGTTCTTC	CASSKTSLGRKSSYNEQFF
NA	TRBV27	TRBJ2-2	NA	TGTGCCAGCAGTTCGAGGGGCATTAACACCGGGGAGCTGTTTTTT	CASSSRGINTGELFF
TRBD1	TRBV19	TRBJ2-1	NA	TGTGCCAGTAGTATCGCGCCCGACAGGGTGTATGAGCAGTTCTTC	CASSIAPDRVYEQFF
NA	TRBV12-3/TRBV12-4	TRBJ2-2	few	TGTGCCAGCAGTTTACTTGTTGGTGGTACCGGGGAGCTGTTTTTT	CASSLLVGGTGELFF
NA	TRBV5-1	TRBJ1-1	NA	TGCGCCAGCAGCTTGTACGGGGGCGAGAACACTGAAGCTTTCTTT	CASSLYGGENTEAFF
TRBD2	TRBV11-2	TRBJ2-3	NA	TGTGCCAGCAGCCCCTCCCTGGGACTAGCGGGCTGGGGTATCGATACGCAGTATTTT	CASSPSLGLAGWGIDTQYF
NA	TRBV20-1	TRBJ2-3	NA	TGCAGTGTAGGGGGGGGGAGCACAGATACGCAGTATTTT	CSVGGGSTDTQYF
NA	TRBV29-1	TRBJ2-5	many	TGCAGCGTTGAAATGGAGACCCAGTACTTC	CSVEMETQYF
TRBD2	TRBV12-3/TRBV12-4	TRBJ2-2	many	TGTGCCAGCAGCCCGAGACTAGCGGGGGTGAACACCGGGGAGCTGTTTTTT	CASSPRLAGVNTGELFF
NA	TRBV20-1	TRBJ2-1	NA	TGCAGTGCGCAGGGTTGGACCTACAATGAGCAGTTCTTC	CSAQGWTYNEQFF
NA	TRBV20-1	TRBJ2-5	NA	TGCAGTGCTACCGTTCTAGATCCAGAGACCCAGTACTTC	CSATVLDPETQYF
TRBD1	TRBV27	TRBJ2-1	NA	TGTGCCAGCAGTCTCGACCCGGGACAGGGTCTTGATGAGCAGTTCTTC	CASSLDPGQGLDEQFF
NA	TRBV11-3	TRBJ2-5	NA	TGTGCCAGCAGCTTTTGGGGGCTCGAGACCCAGTACTTC	CASSFWGLETQYF
NA	TRBV29-1	TRBJ2-4	many	TGCAGCGTTGTAGTCAGGGGAGACATTCAGTACTTC	CSVVVRGDIQYF
TRBD1	TRBV5-4	TRBJ2-5	many	TGTGCCAGTTCCAGACAGGGGGCGGTGGAGACCCAGTACTTC	CASSRQGAVETQYF
TRBD2	TRBV4-2	TRBJ2-2	few	TGTGCCAGCAGCCAACAGGGACTAGCGGGGAACACCGGGGAGCTGTTTTTT	CASSQQGLAGNTGELFF
NA	TRBV5-1	TRBJ2-1	many	TGCGCCAGCAGCTTACAGGTCGGCTCCTACAATGAGCAGTTCTTC	CASSLQVGSYNEQFF
TRBD1	TRBV12-3/TRBV12-4	TRBJ2-1	few	TGTGCCAGCAGAGGAAGGGGGCTCGGTGAGCAGTTCTTC	CASRGRGLGEQFF
TRBD2	TRBV20-1	TRBJ2-1	many	TGCAGTGCAGAGGGACTAGACGGGAATGAGCAGTTCTTC	CSAEGLDGNEQFF
TRBD1	TRBV4-2	TRBJ2-5	many	TGTGCCAGCAGCCAAGATCTCGACAGGGATCCAGAGACCCAGTACTTC	CASSQDLDRDPETQYF
NA	TRBV20-1	TRBJ2-3	few	TGCAGTGCTTCTGACGGGCCGCGAACGCAGTATTTT	CSASDGPRTQYF
NA	TRBV7-6	TRBJ2-7	few	TGTGCCAGCAGCGCGGGACAGCTCTCCTACGAGCAGTACTTC	CASSAGQLSYEQYF
NA	TRBV7-2	TRBJ1-5	NA	TGTGCCAGCAGCTTAGGGCCGATCAGCAATCAGCCCCAGCATTTT	CASSLGPISNQPQHF
NA	TRBV4-3	TRBJ2-1	few	TGCGCCAGCAGCCAAGATCTGGCAGATGTATACAATGAGCAGTTCTTC	CASSQDLADVYNEQFF
TRBD1	TRBV4-3	TRBJ2-2	few	TGCGCCAGCAGCCAAGATGTTCCGGGACAGGGATTAGCCGGGGAGCTGTTTTTT	CASSQDVPGQGLAGELFF
TRBD2	TRBV5-5	TRBJ2-7	few	TGTGCCAGCAGCACCGGGACTAGCGGAGGATACGAGCAGTACTTC	CASSTGTSGGYEQYF
NA	TRBV2	TRBJ1-1	many	TGTGCCAATAGACCCGGGACGGCGAACACTGAAGCTTTCTTT	CANRPGTANTEAFF
TRBD1	TRBV5-1	TRBJ2-3	many	TGCGCCAGCAGCTTCGGGACAGGGAACACAGATACGCAGTATTTT	CASSFGTGNTDTQYF
TRBD1	TRBV10-3	TRBJ2-1	NA	TGTGCCATAAGCAAACGGGACAGCTCCTACAATGAGCAGTTCTTC	CAISKRDSSYNEQFF
NA	TRBV7-3	TRBJ1-2	NA	TGTGCCAGCAGCACGGGGACGGGATCCTCCTACACCTTC	CASSTGTGSSYTF
TRBD2	TRBV7-7	TRBJ2-1	few	TGTGCTAGCGGGAATAGCGTTGAGCAGTTCTTC	CASGNSVEQFF
TRBD1	TRBV12-3/TRBV12-4	TRBJ1-1	NA	TGTGCCAGCAGTTTAAGACAGGGCGCTGAAGCTTTCTTT	CASSLRQGAEAFF
NA	TRBV5-1	TRBJ2-3	NA	TGCGCCAGCAGCTTGGCCGAGTCCAACGGGGATACGCAGTATTTT	CASSLAESNGDTQYF
TRBD1	TRBV5-1	TRBJ2-7	NA	TGCGCCAGCAGTGCAGGACAGGGACTCTACGAGCAGTACTTC	CASSAGQGLYEQYF
TRBD2	TRBV20-1	TRBJ2-7	NA	TGCAGTGCCCGCACTAGCGGAGGGAACTACGAGCAGTACTTC	CSARTSGGNYEQYF
NA	TRBV5-1	TRBJ2-5	few	TGCGCCAGCAGTTCCCGCAGTCGAGGGGAAGAGACCCAGTACTTC	CASSSRSRGEETQYF